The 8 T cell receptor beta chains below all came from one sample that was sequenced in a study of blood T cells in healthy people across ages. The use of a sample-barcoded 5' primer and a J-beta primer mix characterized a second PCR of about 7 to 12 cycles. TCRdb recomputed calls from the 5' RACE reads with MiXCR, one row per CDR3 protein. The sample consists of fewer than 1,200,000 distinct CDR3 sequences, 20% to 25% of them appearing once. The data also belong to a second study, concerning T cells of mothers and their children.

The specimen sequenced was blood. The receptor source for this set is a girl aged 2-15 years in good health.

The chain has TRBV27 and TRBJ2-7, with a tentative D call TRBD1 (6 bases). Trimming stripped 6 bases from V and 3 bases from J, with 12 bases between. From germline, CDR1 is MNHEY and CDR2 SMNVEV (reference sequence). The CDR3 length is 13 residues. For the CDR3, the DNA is TGTGCCAGCAGAATCAGGGGAAACTACGAGCAGTACTTC. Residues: CASRIRGNYEQYF.

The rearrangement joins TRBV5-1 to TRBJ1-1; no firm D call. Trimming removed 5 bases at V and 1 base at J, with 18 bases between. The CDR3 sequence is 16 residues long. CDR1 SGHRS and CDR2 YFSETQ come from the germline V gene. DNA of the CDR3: TGCGCCAGCAGACTCAGGACGGAGGTGGGGAACACTGAAGCTTTCTTT. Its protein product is CASRLRTEVGNTEAFF.

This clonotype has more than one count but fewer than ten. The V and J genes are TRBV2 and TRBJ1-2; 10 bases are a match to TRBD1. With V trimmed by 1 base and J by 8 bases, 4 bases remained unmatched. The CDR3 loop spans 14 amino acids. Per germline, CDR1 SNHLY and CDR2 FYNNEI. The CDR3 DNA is TGTGCCAGCAGTGAAGTCAGGACAGGGGGAGGCTACACCTTC. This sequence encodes CASSEVRTGGGYTF.

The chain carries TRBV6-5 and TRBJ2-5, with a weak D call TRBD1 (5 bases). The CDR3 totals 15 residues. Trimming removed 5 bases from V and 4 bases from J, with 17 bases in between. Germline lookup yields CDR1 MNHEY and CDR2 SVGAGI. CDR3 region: CASSPLLGVGETQYF. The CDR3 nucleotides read TGTGCCAGCAGTCCTCTTCTAGGGGTGGGAGAGACCCAGTACTTC.

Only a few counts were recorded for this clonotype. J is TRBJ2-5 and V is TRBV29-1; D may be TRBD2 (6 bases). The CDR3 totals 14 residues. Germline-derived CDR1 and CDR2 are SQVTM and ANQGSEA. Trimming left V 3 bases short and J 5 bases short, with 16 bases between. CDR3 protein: CSVEVAEGGETQYF. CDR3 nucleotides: TGCAGCGTTGAGGTAGCGGAAGGAGGGGAGACCCAGTACTTC.

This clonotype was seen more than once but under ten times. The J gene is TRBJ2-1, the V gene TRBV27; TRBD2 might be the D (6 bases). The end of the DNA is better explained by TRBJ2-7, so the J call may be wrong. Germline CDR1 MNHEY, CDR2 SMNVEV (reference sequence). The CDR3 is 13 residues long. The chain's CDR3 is CASSLWRDDEQYF. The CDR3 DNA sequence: TGTGCCAGCAGTTTATGGCGGGATGACGAGCAGTACTTC.

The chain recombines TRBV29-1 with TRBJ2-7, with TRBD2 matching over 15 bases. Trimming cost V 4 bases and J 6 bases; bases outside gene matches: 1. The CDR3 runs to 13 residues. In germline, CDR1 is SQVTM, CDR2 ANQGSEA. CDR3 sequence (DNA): TGCAGCGTTGGGACTAGCGGGAGGGCCGAGCAGTACTTC. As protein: CSVGTSGRAEQYF.

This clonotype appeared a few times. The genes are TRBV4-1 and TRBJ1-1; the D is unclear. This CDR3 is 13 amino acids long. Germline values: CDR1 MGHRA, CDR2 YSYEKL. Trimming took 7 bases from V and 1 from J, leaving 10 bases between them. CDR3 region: CASTSNTNTEAFF. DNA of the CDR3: TGCGCCAGCACCTCGAATACGAACACTGAAGCTTTCTTT.